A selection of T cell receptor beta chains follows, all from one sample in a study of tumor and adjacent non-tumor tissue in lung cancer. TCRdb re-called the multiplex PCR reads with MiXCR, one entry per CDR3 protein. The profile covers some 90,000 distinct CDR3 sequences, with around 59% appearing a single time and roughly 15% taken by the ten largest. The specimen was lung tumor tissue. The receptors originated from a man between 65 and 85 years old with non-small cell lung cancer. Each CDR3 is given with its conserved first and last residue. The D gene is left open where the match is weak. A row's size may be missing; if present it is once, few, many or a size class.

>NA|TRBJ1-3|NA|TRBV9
CASSVEVYGPGNTIYF
TGTGCCAGCAGCGTAGAGGTTTACGGCCCGGGAAACACCATATATTTT
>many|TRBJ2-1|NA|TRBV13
CASSLTGGRDSYNEQFF
TGTGCCAGCAGCTTAACCGGAGGCAGGGACTCCTACAATGAGCAGTTCTTC
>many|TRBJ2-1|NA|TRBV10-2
CASSASGSYNEQFF
TGCGCCAGCAGTGCTAGTGGCTCCTACAATGAGCAGTTCTTC
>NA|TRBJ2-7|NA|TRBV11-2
CASSPARYEQYF
TGTGCCAGCAGCCCCGCAAGGTATGAGCAGTACTTC
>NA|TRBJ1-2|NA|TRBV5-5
CASSRGWTWDYTF
TGTGCCAGTAGCCGGGGGTGGACATGGGACTACACCTTC
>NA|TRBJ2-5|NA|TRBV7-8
CANSLVFRKTQYF
TGTGCCAACAGCTTAGTTTTTAGGAAGACCCAGTACTTC
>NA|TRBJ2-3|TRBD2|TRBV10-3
CTISPVSRGGTDTQYF
TGTACCATCAGTCCCGTGTCGCGGGGGGGCACAGATACCCAGTATTTT
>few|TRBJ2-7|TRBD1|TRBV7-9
CASSSDRGYSYEQYF
TGTGCCAGCAGCTCCGACAGGGGATATTCCTACGAGCAGTACTTC
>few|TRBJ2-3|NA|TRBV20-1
CSAKNGDFGTDTQYF
TGCAGTGCTAAGAACGGGGACTTCGGCACAGATACGCAGTATTTT
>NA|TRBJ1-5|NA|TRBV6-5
CASKGSLSEQPQHF
TGTGCCAGCAAAGGGTCCCTCTCTGAGCAGCCCCAGCATTTT
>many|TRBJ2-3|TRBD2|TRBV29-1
CSVEGGLSLRGRRTDTQYF
TGCAGCGTTGAAGGAGGGTTGTCTTTGCGCGGGAGGAGGACAGATACGCAGTATTTT
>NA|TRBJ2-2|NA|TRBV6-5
CASSGQWAARERFF
TGTGCCAGCAGTGGGCAGTGGGCCGCCCGGGAGCGGTTTTTT
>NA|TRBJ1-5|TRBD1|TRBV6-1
CACRRPGQGAQPQHF
TGTGCCTGCAGGAGACCGGGACAGGGGGCTCAGCCTCAGCATTTT
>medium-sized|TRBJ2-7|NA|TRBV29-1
CSVVKDQSYEQYF
TGCAGCGTTGTAAAGGACCAGAGCTACGAGCAGTACTTC
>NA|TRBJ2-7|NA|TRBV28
CASSASYEQYF
TGTGCCAGCAGTGCCTCCTACGAGCAGTACTTC
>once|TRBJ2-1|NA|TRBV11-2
CASSPQFGVALKNEQFF
TGTGCCAGCAGCCCCCAATTTGGAGTAGCGTTAAAGAATGAGCAGTTCTTC
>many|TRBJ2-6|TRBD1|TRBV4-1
CASSPTGGSLSGANVLTF
TGCGCCAGCAGTCCAACAGGGGGATCTCTCTCTGGGGCCAACGTCCTGACTTTC
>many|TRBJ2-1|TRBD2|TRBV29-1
CSAGLAGVDEQFF
TGCAGCGCCGGACTAGCGGGAGTCGATGAGCAGTTCTTC
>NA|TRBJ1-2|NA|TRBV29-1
CSAVILYGYTF
TGCAGCGCCGTCATACTGTATGGCTACACATTC
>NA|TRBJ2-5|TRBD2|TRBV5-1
CASSLGRGGQETRYF
TGCGCCAGCAGCCTGGGACGGGGGGGCCAAGAGACCCGGTACTTC
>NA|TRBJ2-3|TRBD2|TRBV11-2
CDSSSLWTSRSTDTQYF
TGTGACAGCAGCTCCCTCTGGACTAGCAGGAGCACAGATACGCAGTATTTT
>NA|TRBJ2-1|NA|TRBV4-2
CASTQDRVRDEYFF
TGTGCCAGCACCCAAGATCGGGTTAGGGATGAGTACTTCTTC
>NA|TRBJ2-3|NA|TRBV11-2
CASSVVVGGRSDTQYF
TGTGCCAGCAGCGTAGTAGTGGGGGGCCGCTCGGATACGCAGTATTTT
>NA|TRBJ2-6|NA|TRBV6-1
CASSPEDSSEANVLTF
TGTGCCAGCAGTCCCGAGGACAGCTCTGAGGCCAACGTTCTGACTTTC
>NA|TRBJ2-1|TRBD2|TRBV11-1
CTSLRTSGPYNEQFF
TGTACCAGCTTGCGGACTAGCGGTCCCTACAATGAGCAGTTCTTC
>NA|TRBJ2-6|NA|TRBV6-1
CASSAEDSSGVNVMTF
TGTGCCAGCAGTGCCGAGGACAGCTCTGGCGTCAACGTCATGACTTTC
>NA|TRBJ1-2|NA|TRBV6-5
CATTRISGRSGGYTF
TGTGCCACCACGCGTATATCCGGTCGGTCGGGCGGCTACACCTTC
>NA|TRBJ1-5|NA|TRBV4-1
CASNEKASQPQHF
TGCGCCAGCAACGAGAAAGCGAGTCAGCCCCAGCATTTT
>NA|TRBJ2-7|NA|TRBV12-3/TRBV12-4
CASGEVGEQYF
TGTGCCAGCGGGGAAGTGGGCGAGCAGTACTTC
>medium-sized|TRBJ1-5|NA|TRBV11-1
CASSLTGGTAQHF
TGTGCCAGCAGCCTGACCGGCGGCACGGCCCAGCATTTT
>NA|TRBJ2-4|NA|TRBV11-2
CANSYPPKNIQNF
TGTGCCAACAGCTACCCCCCCAAAAACATTCAGAACTTC
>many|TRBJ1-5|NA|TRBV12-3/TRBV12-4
CASGPGGGADQPQHF
TGTGCCAGCGGGCCCGGGGGGGGCGCGGATCAGCCCCAGCATTTT
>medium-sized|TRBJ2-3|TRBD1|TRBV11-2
CASSLTGTRVVTDTQYF
TGTGCCAGCAGCTTGACAGGGACGAGGGTCGTCACAGATACGCAGTATTTT
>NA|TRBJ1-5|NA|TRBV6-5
CASSYLGHNQPQHF
TGTGCCAGCAGTTACTTGGGACACAATCAGCCCCAGCATTTT
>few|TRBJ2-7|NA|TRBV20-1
CSASRVIYEQYF
TGCAGTGCTAGTAGGGTTATCTACGAGCAGTACTTC
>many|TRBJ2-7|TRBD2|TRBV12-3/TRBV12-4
CASRRAGGPYEQYF
TGTGCCAGCAGGCGAGCGGGAGGACCCTACGAGCAGTACTTC
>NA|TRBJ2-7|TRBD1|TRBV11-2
CTSSLGGQGAYEQYF
TGTACCAGCAGTTTAGGGGGACAGGGGGCCTACGAGCAGTACTTC
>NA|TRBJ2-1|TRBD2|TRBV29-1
CSVVPAGGPVDEQFF
TGCAGCGTGGTACCAGCGGGGGGGCCGGTTGATGAGCAGTTCTTC
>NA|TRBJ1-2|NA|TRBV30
CAWGESMRTF
TGTGCCTGGGGGGAATCTATGCGCACCTTC
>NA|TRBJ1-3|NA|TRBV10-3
CAISWTTLPVPVNTIYF
TGTGCCATCTCCTGGACCACCCTACCCGTTCCTGTAAACACCATATATTTT
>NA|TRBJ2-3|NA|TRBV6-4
CASSARTSTDTQYF
TGTGCCAGCAGTGCTCGGACTAGCACAGATACGCAGTATTTT
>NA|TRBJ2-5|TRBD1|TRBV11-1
CPSSPRGTGQDTQYF
TGTCCCAGCAGCCCGAGAGGGACAGGACAAGATACCCAGTACTTC